Shown below are 28 T cell receptor beta chains from a single sample sequenced in a study of T cell changes during pregnancy in multiple sclerosis. The protocol was immunoSEQ multiplex PCR, while the TCRdb copy is restricted to in-frame clones and leaves out a portion. The sample gives some 74,000 clones, around 90% of which show up once; approximately 3.3% is in the top ten. Here the sequenced sample was peripheral blood, taken after pregnancy. The receptors were gathered from a female donor in good health, enrolled as a control in a pregnancy study.

V is TRBV28 and J is TRBJ1-6; D may be TRBD1 (6 bases). The CDR3 covers 16 residues. V lost 5 bases and J lost 8, with 19 bases in between. Germline lookup yields CDR1 MDHEN and CDR2 SYDVKM. CDR3 coding DNA: TGTGCCAGCAGTCCCCCCCGCAGGGGTAGAGATTCACCCCTCCACTTT. It codes for CASSPPRRGRDSPLHF.

This clone was recorded only once. The chain joins TRBV5-4 to TRBJ2-5; D is undetermined. The CDR3 spans 13 residues. V was shortened by 4 bases and J by 2 bases, with 9 bases between the two germline ends. The V gene's germline CDR1 is SGHNT and CDR2 YYREEE (reference sequence). In DNA form, the CDR3 reads TGTGCCAGCAGCCTACGGTTACAAGAGACCCAGTACTTC. Its translation: CASSLRLQETQYF.

The genes are TRBV29-1 and TRBJ2-1, with TRBD2 identical over 7 bases. The J segment lost 0 bases and the V segment lost 2 bases, leaving 1 base of the junction unmatched. This CDR3 region has 14 residues. From germline, CDR1 is SQVTM and CDR2 ANQGSEA. CDR3 amino acids: CSVEKRGSYNEQFF. CDR3 DNA sequence: TGCAGCGTTGAAAAGCGGGGCTCCTACAATGAGCAGTTCTTC.

V usage is TRBV5-6 and J usage is TRBJ1-1; 9 positions agree with TRBD1. Trimming took 4 bases from V and 2 from J; bases not matched to a gene: 6. There are 15 residues in the CDR3. Germline V gene lookup returns CDR1 SGHDT and CDR2 YYEEEE. CDR3 coding DNA: TGTGCCAGCAGCCCACTGGGACAGGGAAACACTGAAGCTTTCTTT. Its protein is CASSPLGQGNTEAFF.

The chain uses TRBV5-1 and TRBJ1-1; 7 positions agree with TRBD1. There are 17 residues in the CDR3. J lost 5 bases, V lost 0 bases, and 13 bases had no gene match. Germline CDR1 reads SGHRS; CDR2 reads YFSETQ. This chain's CDR3 is CASSLGSDRVVRTEAFF. The CDR3, as DNA: TGCGCCAGCAGCTTGGGATCTGACAGGGTGGTTAGGACTGAAGCTTTCTTT. The full variable domain, completed using reference TRBV5-1 and TRBJ1-1, is KAGVTQTPRYLIKTRGQQVTLSCSPISGHRSVSWYQQTPGQGLQFLFEYFSETQRNKGNFPGRFSGRQFSNSRSEMNVSTLELGDSALYLCASSLGSDRVVRTEAFFGQGTRLTVV.

J is TRBJ1-1 and V is TRBV30; D may be TRBD1 (6 bases). V was pared by 1 base and J by 5 bases, with 20 bases between. Germline values: CDR1 GTSNPN, CDR2 SVGIG (reference sequence). This CDR3 region has 16 residues. The CDR3 reads CAWSGANGWGRTEAFF. DNA for the CDR3: TGTGCCTGGAGTGGGGCCAACGGCTGGGGGCGAACTGAAGCTTTCTTT.

V gene TRBV28 combines with J gene TRBJ1-1; maybe TRBD1 (6 bases). Germline assignment: CDR1 MDHEN and CDR2 SYDVKM. Trimming pared 3 bases from V and 6 bases from J, leaving 17 bases between. The CDR3 is 15 residues long. CDR3 sequence (DNA): TGTGCCAGCAGTTTCTTAGGCAGGGGAAGGCCTGAAGCTTTCTTT. This gives the protein CASSFLGRGRPEAFF.

The rearrangement links TRBV29-1 to TRBJ2-2, with 9 bases that match TRBD2. The CDR3 contains 18 residues. Germline V gene lookup returns CDR1 SQVTM and CDR2 ANQGSEA. After removal of 5 bases from V and 6 bases from J, the junction contained 19 bases not matched to a gene. CDR3 loop: CSVSRDDSGSSAPGELFF. CDR3 coding DNA: TGCAGCGTTTCCCGCGACGATAGCGGGAGTAGTGCACCCGGGGAGCTGTTTTTT.

The chain combines TRBV6-6 with TRBJ2-1; tentative D call: TRBD1 (5 bases). With 5 bases removed from V and 0 bases from J, the gap between germline ends came to 11 bases. The CDR3 length is 15 residues. Germline V gives CDR1 MNHNY, CDR2 SVGAGI (reference sequence). The CDR3 sequence is CASSRQGSSYNEQFF. The CDR3 bases are TGTGCCAGCAGTCGGCAGGGTAGCTCCTACAATGAGCAGTTCTTC.

This rearrangement joins TRBV28 to TRBJ2-3, with unresolved D. Between the trimmed V and J ends, which lost 4 bases and 0 bases, there was a span of 5 bases. The CDR3 covers 13 residues. The germline V gene has CDR1 MDHEN and CDR2 SYDVKM. The CDR3 DNA sequence: TGTGCCAGCAGTTCCGAGAGCACAGATACGCAGTATTTT. The encoded protein is CASSSESTDTQYF.

The CDR3 loop is CASSVSSWTGETQYF. In DNA, the CDR3 is TGTGCCAGCAGCGTAAGCTCTTGGACGGGGGAGACCCAGTACTTC. V is TRBV9 and J is TRBJ2-5, with D possibly being TRBD2 (5 bases). This CDR3 is built from 15 residues. Germline CDR1 reads SGDLS; CDR2 reads YYNGEE. V was cut by 1 base and J by 5 bases, with 15 bases left in between.

The V and J genes are TRBV9 and TRBJ2-1; 11 nucleotides align to TRBD2. With V trimmed by 2 bases and J by 8 bases, 3 bases remained unmatched. Germline CDR1 and CDR2: SGDLS and YYNGEE. The CDR3 is 14 amino acids. The CDR3 nucleotides are TGTGCCAGCAGCGTCGGGACTAGCGGCTATGAGCAGTTCTTC. This gives the protein CASSVGTSGYEQFF.

This chain joins TRBV7-9 and TRBJ2-7, with 8 nucleotides matching TRBD2. Per the germline V gene, CDR1 is SEHNR and CDR2 is FQNEAQ (reference sequence). Germline trimming cut 5 bases from V and 4 bases from J; bases unmatched to any gene: 10. This CDR3 comprises 15 residues. CDR3 amino acids: CASSRGLGPYYEQYF. CDR3 nucleotides: TGTGCCAGCAGCAGGGGACTAGGCCCCTATTACGAGCAGTACTTC.

This clone has just one count. The V call is TRBV28, the J call TRBJ1-5; 7 bases are a match to TRBD1. Germline values: CDR1 MDHEN, CDR2 SYDVKM. The length of the CDR3 is 14 residues. V shed 7 bases, J shed 9 bases, and the junction held 12 bases outside the gene matches. The CDR3 protein is CASIAGTAYSPQHF. The CDR3 region has the DNA TGTGCCAGCATTGCCGGGACAGCATATTCGCCCCAGCATTTT.

The chain has TRBV12-5 and TRBJ2-5; D is unresolved. CDR3 size: 15 residues. Looked up from germline, CDR1 is LGHNT and CDR2 is FRNRAP. Trimming pared 6 bases from V and 3 bases from J, leaving 17 bases between. CDR3 sequence (DNA): TGTGCTAGTGGACTTGGGCCCGCCAACAAAGAGACCCAGTACTTC. It translates to CASGLGPANKETQYF. Variable domain in full (rest from reference TRBV12-5 and TRBJ2-5): DARVTQTPRHKVTEMGQEVTMRCQPILGHNTVFWYRQTMMQGLELLAYFRNRAPLDDSGMPKDRFSAEMPDATLATLKIQPSEPRDSAVYFCASGLGPANKETQYFGPGTRLLVL.

The chain uses TRBV10-3 and TRBJ1-1; the match to TRBD1 covers 9 bases. Germline CDR1 and CDR2: ENHRY and SYGVKD. This CDR3 has 15 residues. V lost 9 bases to trimming and J lost 4 bases; unmatched junction nucleotides: 12. The CDR3 protein is CAIGSRTGASTEAFF. The CDR3 DNA sequence: TGTGCCATTGGCTCGCGGACAGGGGCATCCACTGAAGCTTTCTTT.

This chain uses TRBV5-1 with TRBJ1-5; tentative D call: TRBD1 (5 bases). Germline CDR1 SGHRS, CDR2 YFSETQ. V was shortened by 4 bases and J by 7 bases, with 15 bases between the two germline ends. The CDR3 sequence is 14 residues long. CDR3 bases: TGCGCCAGCAGCCCCGAAGGGGTAGGGCAGCCCCAGCATTTT. Its translation is CASSPEGVGQPQHF.

V is TRBV15 and J is TRBJ1-3; D perhaps matches TRBD1 (6 bases). The germline CDR1 and CDR2 sequences are LNHNV and YYDKDF (reference sequence). The V and J ends lost 3 bases and 0 bases respectively, with 12 bases between them. The CDR3 covers 16 residues. The CDR3 loop is CATSRGDTNSGNTIYF. In DNA, the CDR3 is TGTGCCACCAGCAGGGGGGACACTAACTCTGGAAACACCATATATTTT. Based on the CDR3 plus reference TRBV15 and TRBJ1-3, the full variable domain is DAMVIQNPRYQVTQFGKPVTLSCSQTLNHNVMYWYQQKSSQAPKLLFHYYDKDFNNEADTPDNFQSRRPNTSFCFLDIRSPGLGDTAMYLCATSRGDTNSGNTIYFGEGSWLTVV.

This clone was detected only a few times. The chain uses TRBV10-3 and TRBJ1-2; D might be TRBD1 (5 bases). Trimming left V 3 bases short and J 4 bases short, with 21 bases between. The CDR3 runs 17 residues. Germline CDR1 and CDR2: ENHRY and SYGVKD. The CDR3 here is CAISDLRPTEGSYGYTF. In nucleotides, the CDR3 is TGTGCCATCAGTGATTTAAGACCGACAGAAGGTAGCTATGGCTACACCTTC.

In nucleotides, the CDR3 is TGTGCCAGCAACAGTATCAAGACGGATCAGCCCCAGCATTTT. Translation: CASNSIKTDQPQHF. The chain couples TRBV27 to TRBJ1-5; D is undetermined. Germline V gene sequence: CDR1 MNHEY, CDR2 SMNVEV (reference sequence). The V end was cut by 7 bases, the J end by 5 bases, with 15 bases between. The CDR3 sequence is 14 residues long.

This clone was detected once. The chain has TRBV5-4 and TRBJ2-2, with D possibly matching TRBD2 (5 bases). The germline gives CDR1 SGHNT, CDR2 YYREEE (reference sequence). Deletions cut 1 base from V and 7 bases from J, with 14 bases between. This CDR3 contains 15 residues. CDR3 coding DNA: TGTGCCAGCAGCTTGAACGGGGATTCAGGCGGGGAGCTGTTTTTT. It encodes CASSLNGDSGGELFF.

V usage is TRBV18 and J usage is TRBJ2-7, with a tentative D call TRBD2 (6 bases). In germline, CDR1 is KGHSH, CDR2 LQKENI. Trimming shortened V by 2 bases and J by 6 bases, and 14 bases separated the two germline ends. This CDR3 spans 14 amino acids. The CDR3 nucleotides read TGTGCCAGCTCACCAGTTGAGGGGAGGTCCGAGCAGTACTTC. Translated: CASSPVEGRSEQYF. Looking up the rest from reference TRBV18 and TRBJ2-7 gives the full variable domain: NAGVMQNPRHLVRRRGQEARLRCSPMKGHSHVYWYRQLPEEGLKFMVYLQKENIIDESGMPKERFSAEFPKEGPSILRIQQVVRGDSAAYFCASSPVEGRSEQYFGPGTRLTVT.

The chain links TRBV4-1 to TRBJ2-1, with 7 bases that match TRBD2. The CDR3 contains 15 residues. Per germline, CDR1 MGHRA and CDR2 YSYEKL. With 4 bases clipped from V and 6 bases from J, the junction kept 9 bases outside the gene matches. CDR3 DNA: TGCGCCAGCAGCCGGGGAGGGACTTCCCGCAATGAGCAGTTCTTC. It yields the protein CASSRGGTSRNEQFF.

In this sample, this clone turned up once. The chain recombines TRBV28 with TRBJ1-2; D is uncertain. CDR1 is MDHEN and CDR2 is SYDVKM in the germline V gene. The CDR3 totals 12 residues. V lost 10 bases to trimming and J lost 8 bases, with 17 bases between them. CDR3 sequence reads: CAITHIGVGYTF. The DNA of the CDR3 is TGTGCCATTACACATATCGGGGTCGGCTACACCTTC.

V is TRBV6-7 and J is TRBJ1-2; 10 nucleotides line up with TRBD1. Being an ORF, TRBV6-7 has a function that is uncertain. This CDR3 region has 19 residues. Trimming at V came to 0 bases and at J to 0 bases, leaving 10 bases not matched to a gene. The CDR3 is CASSYSLGTGDEANYGYTF. The CDR3 bases are TGTGCCAGCAGTTACTCCCTCGGGACAGGGGACGAAGCTAACTATGGCTACACCTTC.

The gene calls are TRBV30 and TRBJ2-3; TRBD2 is a possible D gene (6 bases). CDR3 length equals 13 residues. The germline V and J ends were trimmed by 3 bases and 2 bases, with 9 bases remaining between them. Germline V gene data show CDR1 as GTSNPN and CDR2 as SVGIG (reference sequence). The CDR3 spells CAWSAGNTDTQYF. For the CDR3, the DNA is TGTGCCTGGAGCGCGGGGAACACAGATACGCAGTATTTT.

This sequence joins TRBV7-9 and TRBJ2-1, with TRBD2 matching 11 bases. The V and J ends lost 5 bases and 5 bases, in that order; junction bases with no gene match: 5. CDR1 SEHNR and CDR2 FQNEAQ come from the germline V gene (reference sequence). CDR3 length: 15 amino acids. CDR3 sequence reads: CASSPLAGVHNEQFF. Here the CDR3 DNA reads TGTGCCAGCAGCCCACTAGCGGGAGTGCACAATGAGCAGTTCTTC.

V is TRBV6-5 and J is TRBJ1-1; TRBD1 aligns across 8 bases. The germline gives CDR1 MNHEY, CDR2 SVGAGI. The CDR3 runs 15 residues. V lost 0 bases, J lost 3 bases, and 3 bases stayed unmatched. CDR3 bases: TGTGCCAGCAGTTACTCGGGACAGGTGCACACTGAAGCTTTCTTT. Translated, it gives CASSYSGQVHTEAFF.